Listed here are 27 T cell receptor beta chains from one sample, sequenced in a study of blood T cell repertoires in COVID-19. Assay used: immunoSEQ multiplex PCR; TCRdb lists only in-frame clones, some missing. The sample holds some 210,000 clones; roughly 90% are singletons and the top ten take around 0.84%. Specimen: peripheral blood. These receptors came from a man in his sixties with COVID-19, enrolled during active disease.

J is TRBJ1-2 and V is TRBV10-3, with D possibly TRBD1 on 6 matching bases. Between the trimmed V and J ends, which lost 0 bases and 3 bases, there was a span of 14 bases. Germline CDR1 and CDR2: ENHRY and SYGVKD. This CDR3 is 16 amino acids long. CDR3 in amino acids: CAISESTQGKDYGYTF. DNA for the CDR3: TGTGCCATCAGTGAGTCGACACAGGGAAAAGACTATGGCTACACCTTC.

The chain is built from TRBV6-1 and TRBJ1-4; D call uncertain. The germline gives CDR1 MNHNS, CDR2 SASEGT. Trimming took off 1 base at V and 3 bases at J, with 9 bases between the two ends. There are 15 residues in the CDR3. The CDR3 protein is CASSEGLGPNEKLFF. The CDR3, as DNA: TGTGCCAGCAGTGAAGGTCTCGGTCCTAATGAAAAACTGTTTTTT.

The chain carries TRBV18 and TRBJ2-5, with TRBD2 matching over 9 bases. Germline CDR1 is KGHSH and CDR2 is LQKENI. With 1 base clipped from V and 3 bases from J, the junction kept 12 bases outside the gene matches. The CDR3 is 18 amino acids. This CDR3 reads CASSPQSVGGGAEETQYF. The CDR3 DNA reads as TGTGCCAGCTCACCACAAAGTGTCGGCGGGGGGGCCGAAGAGACCCAGTACTTC.

This clone was detected only once. This rearrangement joins TRBV4-1 to TRBJ1-2; 9 bases align to TRBD1. The germline CDR1 and CDR2 sequences are MGHRA and YSYEKL. J was trimmed by 5 bases and V by 4 bases; bases with no gene match: 8. The length of the CDR3 is 15 residues. CDR3 in amino acids: CASSPGTGMEYGYTF. CDR3 in DNA: TGCGCCAGCAGCCCCGGGACAGGGATGGAGTATGGCTACACCTTC.

The chain employs TRBV2 and TRBJ1-6, with D perhaps TRBD1 (5 bases). V lost 3 bases, J lost 7 bases, and 13 bases lay in between. The CDR3 consists of 15 residues. Germline V gives CDR1 SNHLY, CDR2 FYNNEI. The CDR3 here is CASSDSGGWNSPLHF. CDR3 sequence (DNA): TGTGCCAGCAGTGATTCCGGGGGTTGGAATTCACCCCTCCACTTT.

The chain links TRBV3-1 (or the pseudogene TRBV3-2) to TRBJ1-1, with a tentative D call TRBD1 (6 bases). V lost 4 bases, J lost 1 base, and 19 bases lay in between. This CDR3 region has 17 residues. CDR1 is LGHDT, CDR2 YNNKEL, per germline (reference sequence). The CDR3 sequence is CASSRARGVPGNTEAFF. In DNA form, the CDR3 reads TGTGCCAGCAGCCGGGCCAGGGGAGTTCCTGGGAACACTGAAGCTTTCTTT.

The chain carries TRBV5-8 and TRBJ1-6; 8 bases match TRBD1. Germline V gene sequence: CDR1 SGHTS, CDR2 YDEGEE. J was trimmed by 7 bases and V by 0 bases; bases with no gene match: 0. This CDR3 has 14 residues. CDR3 sequence: CASSLGTGNSPLHF. DNA of the CDR3: TGTGCCAGCAGCTTGGGGACAGGGAATTCACCCCTCCACTTT.

This sequence joins TRBV27 and TRBJ2-1; possibly TRBD1 for D (6 bases). CDR1 and CDR2 from the germline V gene are MNHEY and SMNVEV (reference sequence). This CDR3 contains 17 residues. Trimming shortened V by 0 bases and J by 4 bases, and 16 bases separated the two germline ends. CDR3 in DNA: TGTGCCAGCAGTTTATCGGGGACACCTGGACTTTACAATGAGCAGTTCTTC. This codes for CASSLSGTPGLYNEQFF.

The V call is TRBV30, the J call TRBJ2-3; possibly TRBD2 for D (5 bases). Germline loops: CDR1 GTSNPN, CDR2 SVGIG (reference sequence). CDR3 size: 15 residues. The V end lost 0 bases, the J end lost 4 bases, and 14 bases lay between the germline ends. The CDR3 DNA is TGTGCCTGGAGTGTAGGGCTAGCTAGGTCAGATACGCAGTATTTT. This encodes CAWSVGLARSDTQYF.

This chain uses TRBV6-5 with TRBJ1-1; D perhaps matches TRBD1 (6 bases). CDR1 is MNHEY and CDR2 is SVGAGI in the germline V gene. The CDR3 extends over 15 amino acids. V gave up 5 bases and J gave up 7 bases, with 20 bases separating them. The CDR3 is CASSTPGTSGREAFF. DNA for the CDR3: TGTGCCAGCAGTACCCCAGGGACATCGGGCCGTGAAGCTTTCTTT.

The rearrangement joins TRBV19 to TRBJ2-3; tentatively, D is TRBD1 (6 bases). The length of the CDR3 is 15 residues. Looked up from germline, CDR1 is LNHDA and CDR2 is SQIVND (reference sequence). V lost 0 bases, J lost 7 bases, and 14 bases lay in between. CDR3: CASSIEASRGNTQYF. The CDR3 nucleotides read TGTGCCAGTAGTATAGAGGCCAGTAGGGGGAATACGCAGTATTTT.

The V and J genes are TRBV5-4 and TRBJ2-1; 7 bases are shared with TRBD1. Trimming cost V 4 bases and J 1 base; bases outside gene matches: 11. CDR3 size: 17 residues. Germline V gene sequence: CDR1 SGHNT, CDR2 YYREEE (reference sequence). For the CDR3, the DNA is TGTGCCAGCAGCCTCGGGCCCCCCAGGGGGTCCTACAATGAGCAGTTCTTC. Residues: CASSLGPPRGSYNEQFF.

This clone was observed a handful of times. The chain combines TRBV5-1 with TRBJ1-3, with TRBD1 matching over 8 bases. The CDR3 has 15 residues. The trim removed 4 bases at V and 4 bases at J, leaving 7 bases unmatched. The V gene's germline CDR1 is SGHRS and CDR2 YFSETQ. The CDR3 protein is CASSRGTGSGNTIYF. CDR3 DNA: TGCGCCAGCAGCAGGGGGACAGGCTCCGGAAACACCATATATTTT.

The sample holds one count of this clone. The chain's CDR3 is CASSLVTRAEQYF. In nucleotides, the CDR3 is TGTGCCAGCAGCTTAGTGACCAGGGCCGAGCAGTACTTC. V gene TRBV11-3 combines with J gene TRBJ2-7; D perhaps matches TRBD1 (5 bases). The CDR3 is 13 amino acids. CDR1 is SGHNT and CDR2 is YENEEA in the germline V gene. V was pared by 1 base and J by 6 bases, with 10 bases between.

This clone was observed a handful of times. The rearrangement joins TRBV6-1 to TRBJ1-2; unclear D gene. CDR3 length equals 14 residues. The V end was cut by 0 bases, the J end by 1 base, with 6 bases between. Germline V gene lookup returns CDR1 MNHNS and CDR2 SASEGT. The CDR3 spells CASSEARVNYGYTF. The DNA for the CDR3 is TGTGCCAGCAGTGAAGCGCGGGTTAACTATGGCTACACCTTC.

The V and J genes are TRBV2 and TRBJ1-4, with 8 bases matching TRBD1. The trim removed 7 bases at V and 5 bases at J, leaving 6 bases unmatched. This CDR3 is 14 amino acids long. Germline V gene lookup returns CDR1 SNHLY and CDR2 FYNNEI. The CDR3 here is CASNLQGVNEKLFF. CDR3 DNA: TGTGCCAGCAACCTACAGGGGGTAAATGAAAAACTGTTTTTT.

The chain links TRBV6-1 to TRBJ1-2, with a weak D call TRBD1 (6 bases). The germline V and J ends were trimmed by 0 bases and 10 bases, with 12 bases remaining between them. This CDR3 region has 13 residues. Germline lookup yields CDR1 MNHNS and CDR2 SASEGT. CDR3 in amino acids: CASSEAARDIYTF. The CDR3 DNA reads as TGTGCCAGCAGTGAAGCGGCTCGGGACATCTACACCTTC.

This chain connects TRBV6-5 to TRBJ2-3, with no clear D. Trimming left V 7 bases short and J 2 bases short, with 13 bases between. Germline-derived CDR1 and CDR2 are MNHEY and SVGAGI. CDR3 length equals 14 residues. The CDR3 loop is CASKAGSLTDTQYF. The CDR3 DNA sequence: TGTGCCAGCAAGGCAGGTAGTCTCACAGATACGCAGTATTTT.

The chain couples TRBV4-3 to TRBJ1-2; a possible D gene is TRBD1 (5 bases). Germline loops: CDR1 LGHNA, CDR2 YSLEER. Trimming stripped 4 bases from V and 5 bases from J, with 20 bases between. This CDR3 contains 16 residues. In DNA form, the CDR3 reads TGCGCCAGCAGCCCTTCTGTCGGGGGAACCCTTTATGGCTACACCTTC. Its protein product is CASSPSVGGTLYGYTF.

The gene calls are TRBV11-2 and TRBJ2-3, with 9 bases lining up with TRBD2. V lost 5 bases to trimming and J lost 5 bases; unmatched junction nucleotides: 11. The CDR3 length is 16 residues. Germline V gene lookup returns CDR1 SGHAT and CDR2 FQNNGV. In nucleotides, the CDR3 is TGTGCCAGCAGCCTGGAGGCGGCTAGCGGGAAAGATACGCAGTATTTT. It yields the protein CASSLEAASGKDTQYF.

This clone was seen just once. This chain joins TRBV5-1 and TRBJ2-2; 9 bases are shared with TRBD1. Trimming at V came to 4 bases and at J to 2 bases, leaving 6 bases not matched to a gene. CDR1 is SGHRS, CDR2 YFSETQ, per germline. The CDR3 totals 16 residues. This CDR3 reads CASSGDRELNTGELFF. The CDR3 DNA is TGCGCCAGCAGCGGGGACAGGGAACTAAACACCGGGGAGCTGTTTTTT.

This chain connects TRBV5-1 to TRBJ2-1; 10 bases map to TRBD1. V lost 3 bases to trimming and J lost 6 bases; unmatched junction nucleotides: 9. The CDR3 is made up of 16 amino acids. Germline CDR1 SGHRS, CDR2 YFSETQ. CDR3 nucleotide sequence: TGCGCCAGCAGCTCGGTGGGGACAGGGGCCCTCAATGAGCAGTTCTTC. This sequence encodes CASSSVGTGALNEQFF.

The V and J genes are TRBV4-1 and TRBJ1-1, with 11 bases lining up with TRBD1. Germline assignment: CDR1 MGHRA and CDR2 YSYEKL. Trimming cost V 4 bases and J 4 bases; bases outside gene matches: 8. This CDR3 spans 16 amino acids. The CDR3 loop reads CASSPRTGGIGTEAFF. The CDR3 DNA reads TGCGCCAGCAGCCCCAGGACAGGGGGCATAGGCACTGAAGCTTTCTTT.

CDR3 DNA sequence: TGTGCCACCAGCAGAACCAGGACTAGCGGGGGGTACAATGAGCAGTTCTTC. This codes for CATSRTRTSGGYNEQFF. The V gene is TRBV15, the J gene TRBJ2-1, with 14 bases fitting TRBD2. Germline V gene data show CDR1 as LNHNV and CDR2 as YYDKDF (reference sequence). The J segment lost 4 bases and the V segment lost 2 bases, leaving 4 bases of the junction unmatched. The CDR3 is 17 amino acids.

The chain is built from TRBV12-3 or TRBV12-4 and TRBJ1-2; 8 bases agree with TRBD1. This CDR3 contains 13 residues. The V and J ends lost 6 bases and 4 bases, in that order; junction bases with no gene match: 4. In nucleotides, the CDR3 is TGTGCCAGCAGCGGGACAGGTGGCTATGGCTACACCTTC. It yields the protein CASSGTGGYGYTF.

V and J are TRBV7-9 and TRBJ1-1; possible D gene TRBD1, 6 bases. Germline V lookup: CDR1 SEHNR, CDR2 FQNEAQ (reference sequence). The V gene lost 4 bases and the J gene lost 3 bases, with 12 bases spanning the gap. This CDR3 has 14 residues. CDR3 coding DNA: TGTGCCAGCAGCTCGGGACAAATAGACACTGAAGCTTTCTTT. Translating gives CASSSGQIDTEAFF.

The chain recombines TRBV6-5 with TRBJ2-7, with 7 nucleotides matching TRBD2. Trimming cost V 4 bases and J 3 bases; bases outside gene matches: 12. Germline V gene sequence: CDR1 MNHEY, CDR2 SVGAGI. The CDR3 length is 16 residues. The CDR3 sequence: CASSSDSGLAYYEQYF. The DNA of the CDR3 is TGTGCCAGCAGTTCCGATAGCGGGCTAGCCTACTACGAGCAGTACTTC.